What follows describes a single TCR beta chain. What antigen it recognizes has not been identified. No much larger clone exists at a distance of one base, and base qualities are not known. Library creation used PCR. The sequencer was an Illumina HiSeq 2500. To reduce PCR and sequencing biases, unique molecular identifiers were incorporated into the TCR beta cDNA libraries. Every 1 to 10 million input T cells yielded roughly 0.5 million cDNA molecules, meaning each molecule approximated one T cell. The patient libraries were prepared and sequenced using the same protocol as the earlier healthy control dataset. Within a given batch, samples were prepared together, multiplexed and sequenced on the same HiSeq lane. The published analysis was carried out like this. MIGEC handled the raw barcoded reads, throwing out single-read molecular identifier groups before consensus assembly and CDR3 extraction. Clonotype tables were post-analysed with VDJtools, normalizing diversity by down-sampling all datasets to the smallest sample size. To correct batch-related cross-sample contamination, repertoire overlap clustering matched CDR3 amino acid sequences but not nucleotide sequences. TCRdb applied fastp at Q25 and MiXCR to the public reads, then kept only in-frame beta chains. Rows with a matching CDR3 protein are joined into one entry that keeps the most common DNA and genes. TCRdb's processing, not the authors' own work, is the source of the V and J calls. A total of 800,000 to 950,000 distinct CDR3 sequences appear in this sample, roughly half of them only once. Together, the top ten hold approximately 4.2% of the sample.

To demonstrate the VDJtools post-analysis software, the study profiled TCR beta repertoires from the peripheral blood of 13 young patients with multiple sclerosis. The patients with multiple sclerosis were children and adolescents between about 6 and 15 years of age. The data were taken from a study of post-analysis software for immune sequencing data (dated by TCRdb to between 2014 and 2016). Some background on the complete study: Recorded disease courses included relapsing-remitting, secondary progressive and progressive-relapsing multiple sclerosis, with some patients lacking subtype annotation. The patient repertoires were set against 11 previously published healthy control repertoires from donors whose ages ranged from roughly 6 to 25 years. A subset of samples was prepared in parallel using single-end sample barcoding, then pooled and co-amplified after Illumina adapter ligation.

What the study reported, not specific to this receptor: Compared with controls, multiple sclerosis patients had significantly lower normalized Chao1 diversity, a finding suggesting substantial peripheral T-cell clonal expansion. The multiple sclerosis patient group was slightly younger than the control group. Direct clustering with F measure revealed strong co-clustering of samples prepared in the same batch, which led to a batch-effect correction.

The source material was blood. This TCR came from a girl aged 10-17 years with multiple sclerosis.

DNA sequence: TGTGCCAGCAGTGAAGCTCAAGACGAGCAGTACTTC. It is translated as CASSEAQDEQYF. The sequence joins TRBV2 to TRBJ2-7; too little of a D gene remains to name it. CDR1 and CDR2 are drawn from the germline V gene: SNHLY, FYNNEI. The germline ends are 5 bases apart after V is trimmed by 0 bases and J by 5 bases. The CDR3 starts with the cysteine, ends with the phenylalanine, and has 12 residues. Only the CDR3 portion is preserved as DNA: 36 bases, with reading frame beginning at the first base.